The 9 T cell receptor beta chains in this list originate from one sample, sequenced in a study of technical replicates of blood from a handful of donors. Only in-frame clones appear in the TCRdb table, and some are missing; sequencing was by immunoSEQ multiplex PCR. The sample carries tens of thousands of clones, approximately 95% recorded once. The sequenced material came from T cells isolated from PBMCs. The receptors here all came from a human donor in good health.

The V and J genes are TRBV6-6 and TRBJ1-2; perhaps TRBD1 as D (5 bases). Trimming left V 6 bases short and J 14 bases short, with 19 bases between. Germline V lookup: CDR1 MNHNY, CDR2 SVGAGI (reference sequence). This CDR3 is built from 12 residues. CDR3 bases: TGTGCCAGCAGGACAGATACCACGGGGGGGACCTTC. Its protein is CASRTDTTGGTF.

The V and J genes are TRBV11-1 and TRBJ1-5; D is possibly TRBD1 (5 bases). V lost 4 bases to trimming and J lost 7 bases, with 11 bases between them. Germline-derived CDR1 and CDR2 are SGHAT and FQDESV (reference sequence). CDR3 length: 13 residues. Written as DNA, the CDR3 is TGTGCCAGCAGCTCGGGACTGAGACAGCCCCAGCATTTT. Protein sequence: CASSSGLRQPQHF.

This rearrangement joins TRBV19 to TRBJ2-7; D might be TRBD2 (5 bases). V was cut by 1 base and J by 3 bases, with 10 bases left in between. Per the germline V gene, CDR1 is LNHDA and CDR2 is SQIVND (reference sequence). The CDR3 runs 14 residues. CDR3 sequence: CASSIGGGSYEQYF. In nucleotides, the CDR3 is TGTGCCAGTAGTATAGGAGGAGGCAGCTACGAGCAGTACTTC.

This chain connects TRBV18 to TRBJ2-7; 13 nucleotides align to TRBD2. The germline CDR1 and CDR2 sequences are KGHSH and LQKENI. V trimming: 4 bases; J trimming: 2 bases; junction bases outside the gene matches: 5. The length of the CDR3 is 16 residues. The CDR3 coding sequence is TGTGCCAGCTCACTTTTTACTAGCGGGAGGGCCTACGAGCAGTACTTC. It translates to CASSLFTSGRAYEQYF.

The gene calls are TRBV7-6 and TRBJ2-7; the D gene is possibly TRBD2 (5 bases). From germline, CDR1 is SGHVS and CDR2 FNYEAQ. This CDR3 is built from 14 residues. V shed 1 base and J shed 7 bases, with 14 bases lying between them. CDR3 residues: CASSLEADVWEQYF. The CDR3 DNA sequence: TGTGCCAGCAGCTTAGAAGCGGATGTCTGGGAGCAGTACTTC.

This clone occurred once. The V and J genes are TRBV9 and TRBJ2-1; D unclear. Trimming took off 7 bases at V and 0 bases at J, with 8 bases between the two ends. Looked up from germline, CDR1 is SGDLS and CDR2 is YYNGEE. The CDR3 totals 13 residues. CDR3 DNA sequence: TGTGCCAGCTCGGCTAGCTCCTACAATGAGCAGTTCTTC. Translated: CASSASSYNEQFF.

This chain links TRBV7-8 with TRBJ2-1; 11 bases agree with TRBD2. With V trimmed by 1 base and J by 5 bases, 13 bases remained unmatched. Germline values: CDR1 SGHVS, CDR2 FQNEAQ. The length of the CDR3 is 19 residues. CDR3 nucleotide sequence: TGTGCCAGCAGCTTAGATGTTAGCGGGAGGGTACGAATTAACAATGAGCAGTTCTTC. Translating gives CASSLDVSGRVRINNEQFF. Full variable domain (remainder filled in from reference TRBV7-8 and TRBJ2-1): GAGVSQSPRYKVAKRGQDVALRCDPISGHVSLFWYQQALGQGPEFLTYFQNEAQLDKSGLPSDRFFAERPEGSVSTLKIQRTQQEDSAVYLCASSLDVSGRVRINNEQFFGPGTRLTVL.

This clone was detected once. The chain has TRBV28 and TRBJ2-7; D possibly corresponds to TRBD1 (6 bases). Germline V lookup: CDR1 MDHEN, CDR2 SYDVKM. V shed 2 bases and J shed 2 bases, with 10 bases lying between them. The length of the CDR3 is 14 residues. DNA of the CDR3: TGTGCCAGCAGTTTAGGGACAAAGCCCTACGAGCAGTACTTC. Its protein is CASSLGTKPYEQYF.

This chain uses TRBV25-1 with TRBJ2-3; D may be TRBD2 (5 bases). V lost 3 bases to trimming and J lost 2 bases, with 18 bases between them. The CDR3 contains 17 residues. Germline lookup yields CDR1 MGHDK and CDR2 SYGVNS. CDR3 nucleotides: TGTGCCAGCAGTGATAGGACTGGAGATTTACTCACAGATACGCAGTATTTT. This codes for CASSDRTGDLLTDTQYF.